One and the same sample provided the 28 T cell receptor beta chains below, sequenced in a study of T cell repertoires in cytomegalovirus infection. TCRdb re-derived calls from the reads in MiXCR, one entry per CDR3 protein. The table shows over 250,000 distinct CDR3 sequences, with less than 25% occurring only once. Their specific antigens are unknown. Sequenced here: cultured PBMCs, sampled from culture after CMV antigen stimulation. Every receptor here comes from a human donor in good health (CMV status not recorded). Some clones in this sample may be carry-over from other donors' samples.

This clonotype was detected many times. This sequence joins TRBV7-8 and TRBJ1-5; D uncertain. Trimming shortened V by 0 bases and J by 4 bases, and 4 bases separated the two germline ends. The CDR3 spans 13 residues. Per the germline V gene, CDR1 is SGHVS and CDR2 is FQNEAQ. As DNA, the CDR3 is TGTGCCAGCAGCTTAGCCCGGAATCAGCCCCAGCATTTT. This gives the protein CASSLARNQPQHF.

This clonotype turned up a few times. The chain links TRBV2 to TRBJ2-7; a weak D match, TRBD1 (5 bases). The V end lost 7 bases, the J end lost 2 bases, and 6 bases lay between the germline ends. Germline CDR1 and CDR2: SNHLY and FYNNEI. This CDR3 spans 11 amino acids. The CDR3 reads CASTRAYEQYF. The CDR3 DNA reads TGTGCCAGCACCAGGGCCTACGAGCAGTACTTC.

The chain joins TRBV5-1 to TRBJ2-5, with 7 bases matching TRBD1. Germline trimming cut 1 base from V and 4 bases from J; bases unmatched to any gene: 4. This CDR3 spans 14 amino acids. CDR1 is SGHRS and CDR2 is YFSETQ in the germline V gene. CDR3 sequence (DNA): TGCGCCAGCAGCTTGCCGGCAGGGGGAGAGACCCAGTACTTC. Translation gives CASSLPAGGETQYF. Based on the CDR3 plus reference TRBV5-1 and TRBJ2-5, the full variable domain is KAGVTQTPRYLIKTRGQQVTLSCSPISGHRSVSWYQQTPGQGLQFLFEYFSETQRNKGNFPGRFSGRQFSNSRSEMNVSTLELGDSALYLCASSLPAGGETQYFGPGTRLLVL.

There are a few counts of this clonotype. The chain is built from TRBV29-1 and TRBJ2-1, with 9 bases aligning to TRBD2. The CDR3 consists of 15 residues. V was clipped by 4 bases and J by 9 bases; unmatched bases: 13. Germline V gene lookup returns CDR1 SQVTM and CDR2 ANQGSEA. DNA for the CDR3: TGCAGCGTTGGTCTTAAGGCGGGAGGGCCAAGTGAGCAGTTCTTC. It yields the protein CSVGLKAGGPSEQFF.

This clonotype was observed many times. The chain has TRBV7-9 and TRBJ2-1, with 7 bases matching TRBD1. The germline CDR1 and CDR2 sequences are SEHNR and FQNEAQ (reference sequence). Trimming cost V 6 bases and J 2 bases; bases outside gene matches: 1. The CDR3 is 13 amino acids. The CDR3 region is CASRGTAYNEQFF. The DNA for the CDR3 is TGTGCCAGCAGGGGGACAGCCTACAATGAGCAGTTCTTC.

The CDR3 here is CASSRQGAANTEAFF. In nucleotides, the CDR3 is TGTGCCAGCTCACGACAGGGGGCGGCGAACACTGAAGCTTTCTTT. The gene calls are TRBV18 and TRBJ1-1; 10 bases match TRBD1. Germline V gives CDR1 KGHSH, CDR2 LQKENI. Unmatched junction bases numbered 3, after V lost 4 bases and J lost 1 base. This CDR3 has 15 residues.

The chain joins TRBV6-5 to TRBJ1-5; D might be TRBD1 (6 bases). Trimming stripped 5 bases from V and 2 bases from J, with 13 bases between. The CDR3 totals 15 residues. Germline assignment: CDR1 MNHEY and CDR2 SVGAGI. The CDR3 coding sequence is TGTGCCAGCAGTAAGATGGACAGTGGCAATCAGCCCCAGCATTTT. It is translated as CASSKMDSGNQPQHF.

The chain couples TRBV7-6 to TRBJ1-4, with D possibly being TRBD1 (5 bases). V dropped 5 bases and J dropped 3 bases, with 16 bases sitting between them. This CDR3 region has 16 residues. Germline loops: CDR1 SGHVS, CDR2 FNYEAQ. DNA of the CDR3: TGTGCCAGCAGCCCTGTGGTGTGGGGGGCTAATGAAAAACTGTTTTTT. Its translation is CASSPVVWGANEKLFF.

The rearrangement links TRBV11-3 to TRBJ2-5, with D possibly being TRBD1 (5 bases). V was clipped by 1 base and J by 5 bases, with 17 bases between them. The germline V gene has CDR1 SGHNT and CDR2 YENEEA. The CDR3 loop spans 16 amino acids. The CDR3 nucleotides are TGTGCCAGCAGCTTAGGCGGACAAGGGATGGGGGAGACCCAGTACTTC. As protein: CASSLGGQGMGETQYF.

The rearrangement links TRBV19 to TRBJ1-5; TRBD1 aligns across 7 bases. Germline lookup yields CDR1 LNHDA and CDR2 SQIVND (reference sequence). The CDR3 has 15 amino acids. Trimming at V came to 3 bases and at J to 6 bases, leaving 8 bases not matched to a gene. The CDR3 region has the DNA TGTGCCAGTAGTATGAAACAGGGGTTCGGTCAGCCCCAGCATTTT. The encoded protein is CASSMKQGFGQPQHF.

The chain combines TRBV10-3 with TRBJ1-3, with 9 bases matching TRBD1. CDR3 length equals 18 residues. V lost 2 bases, J lost 0 bases, and 8 bases stayed unmatched. The V gene's germline CDR1 is ENHRY and CDR2 SYGVKD. The CDR3 DNA reads TGTGCCATCAGTGAGGTCCTGACAGGGGGATCCTCTGGAAACACCATATATTTT. Protein product: CAISEVLTGGSSGNTIYF.

The V gene is TRBV6-2 or TRBV6-3, the J gene TRBJ2-1; D unresolved. CDR1 MNHEY and CDR2 SVGEGT come from the germline V gene. This CDR3 region has 16 residues. Trimming took off 2 bases at V and 5 bases at J, with 16 bases between the two ends. CDR3 sequence: CASSYGPPAQNNEQFF. CDR3 nucleotide sequence: TGTGCCAGCAGTTACGGTCCACCCGCCCAGAACAATGAGCAGTTCTTC.

In its sample, this clonotype was seen many times. The chain is built from TRBV7-2 and TRBJ2-1; 10 bases map to TRBD2. V was pared by 2 bases and J by 7 bases, with 8 bases of the junction left unmatched. Germline V CDR1 and CDR2: SGHTA, FQGNSA. This CDR3 comprises 16 residues. The CDR3 here is CASSLSKAGGRNEQFF. In DNA, the CDR3 is TGTGCCAGCAGCTTATCCAAAGCGGGAGGGAGGAATGAGCAGTTCTTC.

This clonotype occurred many times. This chain's CDR3 is CAISGSRDSSKLKPYEQYF. Here the CDR3 DNA reads TGTGCCATCAGTGGGAGTAGGGACAGCTCTAAACTAAAACCCTACGAGCAGTACTTC. The V gene is TRBV10-3, the J gene TRBJ2-7, with 7 bases that match TRBD1. The germline V gene encodes CDR1 ENHRY and CDR2 SYGVKD. The CDR3 spans 19 residues. V dropped 4 bases and J dropped 2; count of bases not matched to a gene: 20.

In this sample, this clonotype turned up a few times. J is TRBJ1-1 and V is TRBV27, with D possibly TRBD1 on 5 matching bases. This CDR3 region has 13 residues. Germline-derived CDR1 and CDR2 are MNHEY and SMNVEV (reference sequence). The V gene lost 5 bases and the J gene lost 7 bases, with 14 bases spanning the gap. CDR3 sequence: CASSPGTGSEAFF. Here the CDR3 DNA reads TGTGCCAGCAGTCCCGGGACGGGAAGTGAAGCTTTCTTT.

This clonotype was seen a handful of times. The gene calls are TRBV30 and TRBJ1-1; D remains ambiguous. The CDR3 extends over 12 amino acids. V lost 0 bases and J 5 bases, leaving 7 bases between the germline ends. Germline CDR1 and CDR2: GTSNPN and SVGIG (reference sequence). The CDR3 bases are TGTGCCTGGAGTGTTTTGGGTACTGAAGCTTTCTTT. Its protein product is CAWSVLGTEAFF. Full variable domain (missing parts from reference TRBV30 and TRBJ1-1): SQTIHQWPATLVQPVGSPLSLECTVEGTSNPNLYWYRQAAGRGLQLLFYSVGIGQISSEVPQNLSASRPQDRQFILSSKKLLLSDSGFYLCAWSVLGTEAFFGQGTRLTVV.

This clonotype was counted only a few times. The chain uses TRBV28 and TRBJ2-7; 11 bases map to TRBD1. Losses at the gene ends were 8 bases for V and 12 bases for J; bases not matched to a gene: 15. This CDR3 is 14 amino acids long. Per the germline V gene, CDR1 is MDHEN and CDR2 is SYDVKM. The chain's CDR3 is CASSETGQGGFRYF. The CDR3 bases are TGTGCCAGCTCCGAAACGGGACAGGGGGGCTTTCGGTACTTC.

This clonotype was detected many times. CDR3 nucleotide sequence: TGTGCCAGCGAAAGGGGCCCCAGCTCCTACAATGAGCAGTTCTTC. Amino acids: CASERGPSSYNEQFF. This chain connects TRBV7-8 to TRBJ2-1; possible D gene TRBD1, 5 bases. This CDR3 is built from 15 residues. V was shortened by 8 bases and J by 0 bases, with 14 bases between the two germline ends. Germline V gives CDR1 SGHVS, CDR2 FQNEAQ.

This clonotype was recorded at least ten times. The chain employs TRBV7-2 and TRBJ2-7, with TRBD1 as a possible D gene (6 bases). V lost 5 bases to trimming and J lost 5 bases, with 10 bases between them. CDR1 is SGHTA, CDR2 FQGNSA, per germline. The CDR3 covers 12 residues. CDR3 in DNA: TGTGCCAGCAGCCGATACAGGGACGAGCAGTACTTC. This translates into CASSRYRDEQYF.

This clonotype has a count of ten or more. The rearrangement links TRBV7-2 to TRBJ1-1; TRBD1 aligns across 12 bases. With 5 bases clipped from V and 5 bases from J, the junction kept 3 bases outside the gene matches. CDR3 size: 14 residues. Germline V lookup: CDR1 SGHTA, CDR2 FQGNSA. CDR3 bases: TGTGCCAGCAGCCGGGACAGGGGGCCAACTGAAGCTTTCTTT. This sequence encodes CASSRDRGPTEAFF.

This clonotype was counted many times. The CDR3: CASSESGVHEQYV. CDR3 nucleotides: TGCGCCAGCAGTGAGTCGGGGGTCCACGAGCAGTACGTC. The chain carries TRBV10-1 and TRBJ2-7; the D call may be TRBD1 or TRBD2 (5 bases each). The CDR3 is 13 amino acids. Trimming took 0 bases from V and 5 from J, leaving 8 bases between them. CDR1 and CDR2 from the germline V gene are WNHNN and SYGVQD (reference sequence).

V gene TRBV5-5 combines with J gene TRBJ1-2; 9 bases agree with TRBD1. Per germline, CDR1 SGHKS and CDR2 YYEKEE (reference sequence). V shed 4 bases, J shed 0 bases, and the junction held 4 bases outside the gene matches. The CDR3 is 15 residues long. The chain's CDR3 is CASSTGQGTNYGYTF. In nucleotides, the CDR3 is TGTGCCAGCAGCACGGGACAGGGAACTAACTATGGCTACACCTTC.

This clonotype showed up just a few times. This chain connects TRBV5-1 to TRBJ2-7, with 16 bases identical to TRBD2. The CDR3 extends over 16 amino acids. Germline CDR1 reads SGHRS; CDR2 reads YFSETQ. J lost 6 bases, V lost 3 bases, and 6 bases had no gene match. CDR3 DNA: TGCGCCAGCAGCTCGCAAGGGACTAGCGGGAGGGGCGAGCAGTACTTC. It yields the protein CASSSQGTSGRGEQYF.

The chain uses TRBV20-1 and TRBJ2-1; 14 nucleotides line up with TRBD2. The germline CDR1 and CDR2 sequences are DFQATT and SNEGSKA (reference sequence). This CDR3 has 15 amino acids. V was pared by 4 bases and J by 6 bases, with 5 bases of the junction left unmatched. The CDR3 region has the DNA TGCAGTGCTACCGAGACTAGCGGGAGGGCCAATGAGCAGTTCTTC. Its protein is CSATETSGRANEQFF.

The chain employs TRBV10-3 and TRBJ2-3, with D maybe TRBD2 (7 bases). Germline CDR1 ENHRY, CDR2 SYGVKD. The CDR3 is 15 amino acids. V lost 3 bases and J lost 3, with 13 bases in between. CDR3 protein: CAISEPQGGTDTQYF. CDR3 nucleotides: TGTGCCATCAGTGAACCACAGGGAGGGACAGATACGCAGTATTTT.

This chain joins TRBV10-3 and TRBJ1-2; a weak D match, TRBD1 (6 bases). This CDR3 is 15 amino acids long. Per the germline V gene, CDR1 is ENHRY and CDR2 is SYGVKD. V lost 2 bases, J lost 0 bases, and 10 bases lay in between. The CDR3: CAISEEDRANYGYTF. In DNA, the CDR3 is TGTGCCATCAGTGAGGAGGACAGAGCTAACTATGGCTACACCTTC.

This clonotype was observed at least ten times. V gene TRBV7-8 combines with J gene TRBJ2-5; TRBD1 might be the D (7 bases). CDR3 size: 15 residues. Germline CDR1 SGHVS, CDR2 FQNEAQ. Trimming removed 7 bases at V and 4 bases at J, with 19 bases between. DNA for the CDR3: TGTGCCAGCAACAAAAATTGGAGGGGGCGAGAGACCCAGTACTTC. This gives the protein CASNKNWRGRETQYF.

The rearrangement joins TRBV5-8 to TRBJ1-2; 8 bases map to TRBD1. CDR3 length: 15 residues. Per the germline V gene, CDR1 is SGHTS and CDR2 is YDEGEE. J lost 7 bases, V lost 4 bases, and 12 bases had no gene match. The CDR3 loop reads CASSTGTGRGSGYTF. The CDR3 DNA is TGTGCCAGCAGCACCGGGACAGGCAGGGGCTCTGGCTACACCTTC.